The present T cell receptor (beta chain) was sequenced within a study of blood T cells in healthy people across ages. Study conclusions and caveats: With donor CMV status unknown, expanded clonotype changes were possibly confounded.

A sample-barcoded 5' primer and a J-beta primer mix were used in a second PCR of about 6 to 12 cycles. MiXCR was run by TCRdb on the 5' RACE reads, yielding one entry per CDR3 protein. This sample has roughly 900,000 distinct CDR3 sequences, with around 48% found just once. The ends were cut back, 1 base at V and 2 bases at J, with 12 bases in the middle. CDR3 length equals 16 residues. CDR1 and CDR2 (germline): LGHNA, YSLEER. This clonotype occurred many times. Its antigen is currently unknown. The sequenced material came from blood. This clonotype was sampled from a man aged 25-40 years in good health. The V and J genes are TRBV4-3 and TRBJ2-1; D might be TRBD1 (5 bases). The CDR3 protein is CASSQARRAPYNEQFF. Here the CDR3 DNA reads TGCGCCAGCAGCCAAGCTCGCAGGGCCCCCTACAATGAGCAGTTCTTC.